This T cell receptor (beta chain) was recorded in a study of blood T cells in healthy people across ages (dated by TCRdb to the mid-2010s). Regarding the study in general: Template switching captured roughly one uniquely barcoded TCR beta cDNA molecule per two T cells in model experiments. The study measured age-related changes in TCR beta repertoire diversity using deep sequencing normalized with unique cDNA molecular identifiers. The donors were split into four age groups: young (average 16 years), middle-aged (39), aged (approximately 60) and long-lived (more than 80). To avoid experimental bias, donors of different ages were randomly spread across the sequencing lanes. The study analyzed two additional independent replicas of 1 million unique cDNA reads from the same blood draw for two donors, one aged 18 to 29 and one aged 80 or older. Study-wide findings and limitations: Estimates of total diversity from one million sequenced T cells were regarded as lower bounds and underestimates. Observed TCR beta diversity per million T cells fell roughly linearly with age, and a significant reduction was already apparent by age around 40. Compared with the aged group, the long-lived group had more naive CD4+ T cells, fewer expanded clones and increased TCR diversity, suggesting age selection. There was a strong correlation between observed TCR beta diversity and the percentage of naive T cells measured by flow cytometry. Bulk unsorted PBMC profiling prevented conclusive comparison of naive and antigen-experienced compartments. Because the CMV infection status of the donors was unknown, age-related changes in expanded clonotypes may potentially have been confounded.

The germline V gene (reference sequence) sets CDR1 to MNHEY and CDR2 to SMNVEV. The CDR3 runs 16 amino acids, cysteine and phenylalanine included. Of all the DNA, just the CDR3 is kept, 48 bases in frame from base 1. V is shortened by 5 bases, J by 3 bases, and the region joining them spans 20 bases. Library preparation employed 5' RACE. The second PCR ran for roughly 7 to 12 cycles and used a J-beta primer mix along with a sample-barcoded 5' primer. A template-switch 5' adaptor carrying 12 random nucleotides introduced a unique molecular identifier onto each TCR beta cDNA molecule. At least 2.5 million CDR3-containing paired-end reads were obtained from each sample. First-strand cDNA was synthesized from all RNA with the Mint cDNA synthesis kit, primed by a TRBC-specific oligonucleotide. Following uracil-DNA glycosylase treatment, all cDNA underwent a first 18-cycle PCR with the universal primers M1SS and BC2_uni_R. Per the original workflow: Each sample was normalized by randomly selecting 1 million high-quality reads, each carrying a distinct molecular identifier. Instead of being binned into consensus sequences, reads that shared molecular identifiers were thrown out. CDR3 identification, clonotype clustering and error correction used MiTCR with a Q25 quality threshold and the strictest error-elimination algorithm. A nonparametric unseen species model with Euler transformation was used to estimate lower-bound total TCR beta diversity. Through fastp at Q25 and MiXCR, TCRdb rebuilt clones from the public reads, retaining in-frame beta chains. Every entry covers one CDR3 protein and lists the most common genes and DNA from its rows. The V and J calls were determined by TCRdb, not by the authors. This sample lists approximately 1,700,000 distinct CDR3 sequences; about two fifths were detected once. 23% of the sample belongs to the ten largest clones.

Systemically healthy Caucasian individuals from Russia, 35 to 50 in total and aged about 6 to 95 years, were included as donors. Roughly 10 milliliters of peripheral blood were collected from each donor into EDTA-treated Vacutainer tubes. PBMCs were isolated by Ficoll-Paque density-gradient centrifugation, with at least 7 million obtained per sample. Trizol reagent was used to extract total RNA from the PBMCs, yielding at least 6 micrograms per sample. The percentages of naive CD45RAhigh/CD27high T cells were determined by flow cytometry on a PBMC aliquot from every donor. As for this clonotype: The specificity of this receptor is unknown. No qualities accompany the bases; no much larger clone lies one base away.

The chain employs TRBV27 and TRBJ2-7, with a tentative D call of TRBD1 or TRBD2, each matching 7 bases. Sequences were obtained from blood. This TCR was recovered from a human donor in good health. The CDR3: CASSLGQGGAIYEQYF. DNA sequence: TGTGCCAGCAGTCTCGGTCAGGGGGGGGCCATCTACGAGCAGTACTTC.